Shown below are 15 T cell receptor beta chains from a single sample sequenced in a study of early T cells in non-severe SARS-CoV-2 infection (dated by TCRdb to 2020 to 2022). Library creation used 5' RACE. Data came from a NextSeq 500. TCRdb reanalyzed the raw reads on its own, using fastp at Q25 for trimming and MiXCR for clone calling, and kept in-frame beta chains. Rows with a matching CDR3 protein are joined into one entry that keeps the most common DNA and genes. This sample comprises more than 35,000 distinct CDR3 sequences, 4.6% of them detected only once. Of the sample, around 15% is held by the ten largest clones. The sequenced material came from whole blood. These receptors all stem from an adult who was a healthcare worker with PCR-confirmed SARS-CoV-2 infection or an uninfected control (not recorded which).

To note about this clonotype: Compared with germline, one end of the junction differs, possibly owing to a read error. This chain links TRBV7-9 with TRBJ2-7; 9 positions agree with TRBD1. This CDR3 is 15 amino acids long. Per germline, CDR1 SEHNR and CDR2 FQNEAQ (reference sequence). The CDR3 region is CASTQSGTGSSEQYF. The CDR3 bases are TGTGCCAGCACCCAGTCCGGGACAGGGTCCTCCGAGCAGTACTTC.

The J gene is TRBJ2-6, the V gene TRBV10-3; 10 bases agree with TRBD1. Germline V gene sequence: CDR1 ENHRY, CDR2 SYGVKD. With 10 bases clipped from V and 1 base from J, the junction kept 7 bases outside the gene matches. The CDR3 is made up of 16 amino acids. The CDR3 loop is CATSMGQGSGANVLTF. The CDR3 DNA sequence: TGTGCCACGTCAATGGGACAGGGGTCTGGGGCCAACGTCCTGACTTTC.

This clonotype was observed a handful of times. The V and J genes are TRBV2 and TRBJ2-1; possibly TRBD1 or TRBD2 for D (5 bases each). There are 15 residues in the CDR3. Germline CDR1 SNHLY, CDR2 FYNNEI. The V and J ends lost 1 base and 3 bases respectively, with 10 bases between them. CDR3 loop: CASSEETRGYNEQFF. CDR3 DNA sequence: TGTGCCAGCAGTGAAGAAACTAGGGGCTACAATGAGCAGTTCTTC.

A few counts support this clonotype. V gene TRBV2 combines with J gene TRBJ1-1, with D tentatively TRBD1 (5 bases). CDR1 and CDR2 (germline): SNHLY, FYNNEI. The CDR3 has 14 residues. V lost 9 bases, J lost 2 bases, and 16 bases lay in between. The DNA of the CDR3 is TGTGCCAGTCCCGGAACAGGCCAAAACACTGAAGCTTTCTTT. It encodes CASPGTGQNTEAFF.

The chain couples TRBV20-1 to TRBJ2-2; the D is unclear. The V end was cut by 4 bases, the J end by 0 bases, with 9 bases between. CDR3 size: 14 residues. CDR1 is DFQATT and CDR2 is SNEGSKA in the germline V gene (reference sequence). The CDR3 DNA reads as TGCAGTGCTACTGACAAGACGAACACCGGGGAGCTGTTTTTT. Protein sequence: CSATDKTNTGELFF.

There are many counts of this clonotype. The V and J genes are TRBV18 and TRBJ1-1; no definite D call. Germline V gene data show CDR1 as KGHSH and CDR2 as LQKENI. The CDR3 covers 13 residues. V was cut by 3 bases and J by 2 bases, with 7 bases left in between. The chain's CDR3 is CASSPGPNTEAFF. In DNA, the CDR3 is TGTGCCAGCTCACCGGGCCCTAACACTGAAGCTTTCTTT.

This clonotype was counted between two and nine times. J is TRBJ2-3 and V is TRBV10-3, with 8 positions matching TRBD2. The CDR3 consists of 17 residues. Germline V CDR1 and CDR2: ENHRY, SYGVKD. V gave up 3 bases and J gave up 0 bases; unmatched junction bases: 8. CDR3 region: CAISDSFPSGSTDTQYF. CDR3 DNA: TGTGCCATCAGTGATTCCTTTCCTAGCGGGAGCACAGATACGCAGTATTTT.

There are many counts of this clonotype. The rearrangement uses TRBV13 and TRBJ2-7; 7 positions match TRBD1. CDR3 length equals 14 residues. CDR1 PRHDT and CDR2 FYEKMQ come from the germline V gene (reference sequence). Germline trimming cut 4 bases from V and 2 bases from J; bases unmatched to any gene: 5. The CDR3 here is CASSSEGQTYEQYF. CDR3 sequence (DNA): TGTGCCAGCAGCTCCGAGGGACAGACCTACGAGCAGTACTTC. Using reference TRBV13 and TRBJ2-7 for the parts outside the CDR3, the full variable domain is AAGVIQSPRHLIKEKRETATLKCYPIPRHDTVYWYQQGPGQDPQFLISFYEKMQSDKGSIPDRFSAQQFSDYHSELNMSSLELGDSALYFCASSSEGQTYEQYFGPGTRLTVT.

This clonotype was detected only a few times. The chain is built from TRBV2 and TRBJ2-3, with 7 bases lining up with TRBD1. V dropped 6 bases and J dropped 4; count of bases not matched to a gene: 4. Germline assignment: CDR1 SNHLY and CDR2 FYNNEI. The CDR3 has 13 residues. Here the CDR3 reads CASRGTDSDTQYF. The CDR3, as DNA: TGTGCCAGCAGGGGGACAGACTCAGATACGCAGTATTTT.

This clonotype was recorded many times. This chain joins TRBV12-3 or TRBV12-4 and TRBJ1-6; 9 nucleotides agree with TRBD1. V lost 6 bases and J lost 7; bases outside the gene matches: 4. The CDR3 contains 14 residues. CDR3 nucleotide sequence: TGTGCCAGCAGCCTGGGACAGGGCAATTCACCCCTCCACTTT. As protein: CASSLGQGNSPLHF.

This clonotype was observed at least ten times. This chain connects TRBV29-1 to TRBJ1-1, with D possibly TRBD1 on 5 matching bases. The V gene's germline CDR1 is SQVTM and CDR2 ANQGSEA. V gave up 5 bases and J gave up 1 base, with 5 bases separating them. The CDR3 length is 11 residues. CDR3 nucleotide sequence: TGCAGCGTTAGGGGGAACACTGAAGCTTTCTTT. Protein: CSVRGNTEAFF.

Many counts were recorded for this clonotype. This chain links TRBV6-5 with TRBJ2-2; unclear D gene. Per the germline V gene, CDR1 is MNHEY and CDR2 is SVGAGI. The CDR3 loop spans 14 amino acids. Trimming removed 8 bases from V and 4 bases from J, with 14 bases in between. The DNA of the CDR3 is TGTGCCAGCGTAGGAACTCCAGGCACCGGGGAGCTGTTTTTT. It yields the protein CASVGTPGTGELFF.

At least ten counts were recorded for this clonotype. This chain links TRBV7-2 with TRBJ2-1, with 10 bases matching TRBD2. CDR1 is SGHTA, CDR2 FQGNSA, per germline. V shed 0 bases, J shed 6 bases, and the junction held 2 bases outside the gene matches. CDR3 size: 15 residues. The CDR3 region is CASSLALAGANEQFF. CDR3 nucleotide sequence: TGTGCCAGCAGCTTAGCGCTAGCGGGGGCCAATGAGCAGTTCTTC.

This clonotype showed up just a few times. The V and J genes are TRBV6-6 and TRBJ2-3; 13 bases agree with TRBD2. Trimming took 2 bases from V and 2 from J; bases not matched to a gene: 7. The germline CDR1 and CDR2 sequences are MNHNY and SVGAGI (reference sequence). This CDR3 has 18 amino acids. The CDR3 region has the DNA TGTGCCAGCAGTTACGGACTAGCGGGGGCTAGACTCACAGATACGCAGTATTTT. Its translation is CASSYGLAGARLTDTQYF.

This clonotype was recorded many times. This chain uses TRBV21-1 with TRBJ1-1; TRBD1, the table's D call, was not compared with the DNA. TRBV21-1 corresponds to a pseudogene. The CDR3 loop spans 16 amino acids. CDR3 amino acids: CASSNWTGGLSTEAFF. In nucleotides, the CDR3 is TGTGCCAGCAGCAACTGGACAGGGGGACTCTCCACTGAAGCTTTCTTT.